This T cell receptor (beta chain) originates from a study of blood T cells in healthy people across ages. Study-wide results and caveats: Naive CD4+ cell counts and diversity both ran higher in long-lived than in aged donors.

Ten or more counts support this clonotype. Its antigen is not known. Through a sample-barcoded 5' primer and a J-beta primer mix, a second PCR was run for roughly 6 to 11 cycles. TCRdb recomputed calls from the 5' RACE reads with MiXCR, one row per CDR3 protein. The sample yields about 780,000 distinct CDR3 sequences, 35% to 60% seen once. Healthy Caucasian individuals from Russia aged roughly 6 to 95 served as donors. The CDR3 extends over 16 amino acids. Germline CDR1 is DFQATT and CDR2 is SNEGSKA (reference sequence). J gave up 1 base and V 5 bases, and 6 bases lay outside the gene matches. The specimen sequenced was blood. The V gene is TRBV20-1, the J gene TRBJ2-1, with TRBD1 matching over 12 bases. This receptor was obtained from a man of 80 years or more in good health. The DNA for the CDR3 is TGCAGTGCTGAGGGACAGGGGGCTTGGTCCTACAATGAGCAGTTCTTC. Protein: CSAEGQGAWSYNEQFF.